The TCR beta chain under discussion was sequenced for a study of blood T cell repertoires in COVID-19. Study context: Material from acute and convalescent COVID-19 was sourced from the United States, Italy and Spain. T cells, B-cell-depleted T cells, or PBMCs supplied cDNA or gDNA.

Methods used by the authors: Estimated nucleated cell counts came from reference gene primer amplification. The assay was immunoSEQ multiplex PCR, and TCRdb's table has in-frame clones only and misses some. The V and J calls and clone size were taken over from that table, and D and trimming were inferred from the DNA. This table holds 200,000 to 250,000 clones, approximately 86% found once. Trimming removed 6 bases from V and 10 bases from J, with 10 bases in between. The CDR3 spans 12 residues. The germline gives CDR1 SNHLY, CDR2 FYNNEI. The specimen was peripheral blood. The receptor was derived from a woman between 25 and 40 years old who had recovered from COVID-19. The rearrangement joins TRBV2 to TRBJ1-6; D is possibly TRBD1 (6 bases). The CDR3 loop is CASSTGNSPLHF. The CDR3 nucleotides read TGTGCCAGCAGCACAGGGAACTCACCCCTCCACTTT.